Below are 4 T cell receptor beta chains sequenced from a single sample in a study of response to subunit inactivated influenza vaccine. Each CDR3 protein is one row after TCRdb ran MiXCR on the RT-PCR reads. The sample includes hundreds of thousands of distinct CDR3 sequences, over 11% of them seen just once. The sequences come from PBMCs from blood, collected 14 to 15 days before vaccination. All receptors come from a man between 45 and 60 years old who received an inactivated influenza vaccine.

The chain joins TRBV10-3 to TRBJ1-3; TRBD1 is a possible D gene (6 bases). Trimming pared 3 bases from V and 2 bases from J, leaving 14 bases between. The CDR3 consists of 16 residues. CDR1 and CDR2 from the germline V gene are ENHRY and SYGVKD. CDR3 sequence: CAISDRHRETGNTIYF. The CDR3 DNA sequence: TGTGCCATCAGTGACCGACACAGGGAAACTGGAAACACCATATATTTT.

The chain combines TRBV4-1 with TRBJ1-6; possible D gene TRBD1, 5 bases. Germline V gene lookup returns CDR1 MGHRA and CDR2 YSYEKL. The CDR3 has 17 residues. V was cut by 1 base and J by 2 bases, with 12 bases left in between. CDR3 loop: CASSQVRGVPYNSPLHF. The CDR3 DNA follows: TGCGCCAGCAGCCAAGTTCGGGGGGTCCCCTATAATTCACCCCTCCACTTT.

The J gene is TRBJ2-5, the V gene TRBV7-9; 12 positions match TRBD2. CDR1 and CDR2 (germline): SEHNR, FQNEAQ (reference sequence). CDR3 length equals 15 residues. J gave up 4 bases and V 4 bases, and 4 bases lay outside the gene matches. DNA of the CDR3: TGTGCCAGCAGCTCTAGCGGGAGGGCCGGAGAGACCCAGTACTTC. It is translated as CASSSSGRAGETQYF. The variable domain in full, with the rest retrieved from reference TRBV7-9 and TRBJ2-5, is DTGVSQNPRHKITKRGQNVTFRCDPISEHNRLYWYRQTLGQGPEFLTYFQNEAQLEKSRLLSDRFSAERPKGSFSTLEIQRTEQGDSAMYLCASSSSGRAGETQYFGPGTRLLVL.

At least ten counts were recorded for this clonotype. The chain couples TRBV2 to TRBJ1-2; no clear D gene. V was trimmed by 5 bases and J by 2 bases, leaving 15 bases between them. In germline, CDR1 is SNHLY, CDR2 FYNNEI. CDR3 length: 15 residues. In DNA form, the CDR3 reads TGTGCCAGCAGTTCTGACGGAGGGAGCAACTATGGCTACACCTTC. It yields the protein CASSSDGGSNYGYTF.